What follows is one TCR beta chain and its context. Its matching antigen is unknown. Germline loops: CDR1 MNHEY, CDR2 SMNVEV (reference sequence). This CDR3 region has 14 residues. The V gene lost 1 base and the J gene lost 4 bases, with 10 bases spanning the gap. Sequencing was performed with immunoSEQ multiplex PCR; in TCRdb, only in-frame clones are kept and a portion is missing. The sample lists 24,000 or so clones; roughly 86% were seen once. The data are from a study of graft-versus-host responses after intestinal transplantation. Across the whole study: Recipients obtained multivisceral, liver-intestinal, or isolated intestinal transplants. Uniformly, recipients were administered anti-thymocyte globulin induction with subsequent tacrolimus and steroids for approximately three years.

Study findings and constraints: The marrow of recipients harbored GvH clones, and ileum or blood showed some of them first.

The chain joins TRBV27 to TRBJ1-2; no firm D call. Sequencing used unstimulated CD8+ T cells sorted from spleen or lymph node cells, obtained before transplant. The TCR comes from a human donor who was the organ donor for an intestinal transplant. CDR3 loop: CASSLYGGSYGYTF. DNA for the CDR3: TGTGCCAGCAGTTTATATGGAGGATCCTATGGCTACACCTTC.